The text below deals with one TCR beta chain. The data are from a study of CD8 T cells in Susac syndrome. The CDR3 is made up of 15 amino acids. V lost 6 bases and J 5 bases, leaving 17 bases between the germline ends. CDR1 is SNHLY and CDR2 is FYNNEI in the germline V gene. It was negative isolation that provided the CD8+ and CD4+ T cells, whereas TEMRA cells were enriched by FACS. Reverse transcription of about 0.45 to 1 ug RNA was carried out with random hexamers. MiXCR was run by TCRdb on the immunoSEQ multiplex PCR reads, yielding one entry per CDR3 protein. This sample has 150,000 or so distinct CDR3 sequences, with around 94% found just once.

V gene TRBV2 combines with J gene TRBJ2-1, with a possible D match to TRBD2 (6 bases). The sequence came from a human donor with multiple sclerosis. The sequencing input was CD4+ T cells from PBMCs. The CDR3 is CASRVRDFQNNEQFF. The CDR3 DNA follows: TGTGCCAGCAGGGTCCGGGACTTCCAAAACAATGAGCAGTTCTTC.